This is a list of T cell receptor beta chains from one sample in a study of T cells in Graves' hyperthyroidism and ophthalmopathy. Using its own MiXCR run on the multiplex PCR reads, TCRdb lists one record per CDR3 protein. This table has roughly 510,000 distinct CDR3 sequences, about 20% appearing once. Sequencing used blood. The receptors come from a man aged 18 to 29 with Graves' hyperthyroidism. CDR3s include the opening cysteine and the closing phenylalanine or tryptophan. Each record gives: J gene, V gene, D gene, clone size, CDR3 protein, CDR3 DNA. The D gene is left open where the match is weak. Only some rows state a clone size, as once, few, many or a class for expanded clones.

TRBJ2-5,TRBV7-9,.,few,CASSRTEEAQYF,TGTGCCAGCAGCCGGACAGAAGAGGCCCAGTACTTC
TRBJ1-1,TRBV28,.,many,CASSPGGGRTEAFF,TGTGCCAGCAGTCCGGGTGGAGGGCGGACTGAAGCTTTCTTT
TRBJ2-7,TRBV10-3,.,many,CAISAGEAYEQYF,TGTGCCATCAGTGCCGGGGAGGCCTACGAGCAGTACTTC
TRBJ2-5,TRBV18,TRBD1,many,CASSPGQEETQYF,TGTGCCAGCTCCCCGGGACAGGAAGAGACCCAGTACTTC
TRBJ2-3,TRBV27,TRBD1,.,CASSRTGLADTQCF,TGTGCCAGCAGTAGGACAGGGTTGGCAGATACGCAGTGTTTT
TRBJ2-7,TRBV15,.,.,CATSLGGTGVYEQYF,TGTGCCACCAGCCTAGGGGGGACTGGGGTCTACGAGCAGTACTTC
TRBJ2-7,TRBV6-2/TRBV6-3,TRBD1,.,CASSHRGEPPYEQYF,TGTGCCAGCAGTCACAGGGGAGAACCTCCCTACGAGCAGTACTTC
TRBJ2-6,TRBV13,TRBD1,few,CASSSGQGGGANVLTF,TGTGCCAGCAGCTCGGGACAGGGGGGTGGGGCCAACGTCCTGACTTTC
TRBJ1-1,TRBV6-1,.,few,CASSDKQILNTEAFF,TGTGCCAGCAGTGACAAACAGATTTTGAACACTGAAGCTTTCTTT
TRBJ2-7,TRBV10-3,.,many,CAISEESGPSYEQYF,TGTGCCATCAGTGAAGAGAGCGGGCCTTCCTACGAGCAGTACTTC
TRBJ1-2,TRBV28,.,.,CASSFSHHYGYTF,TGTGCCAGCAGTTTTAGTCACCACTATGGCTACACCTTC
TRBJ1-1,TRBV18,TRBD1,few,CASSPLDRGRFTEAFF,TGTGCCAGCTCACCCTTGGACAGGGGGCGCTTCACTGAAGCTTTCTTT
TRBJ1-3,TRBV19,.,many,CASARDTYSGNTIYF,TGTGCCAGCGCCCGGGACACTTACTCTGGAAACACCATATATTTT
TRBJ2-7,TRBV5-8,.,.,CASSTYRVAYEQYF,TGTGCCAGCAGCACGTATCGGGTCGCCTACGAGCAGTACTTC
TRBJ2-2,TRBV6-1,TRBD2,few,CASRRGLAGSESGELFF,TGTGCCAGCAGGAGGGGACTAGCGGGGTCGGAGAGCGGGGAGCTGTTTTTT
TRBJ1-5,TRBV4-1,TRBD1,few,CASSHHDRVNGQPQHF,TGCGCCAGCAGCCATCACGACAGGGTAAATGGTCAGCCCCAGCATTTT
TRBJ2-7,TRBV6-1,.,once,CASSPDRTGAYEQYF,TGTGCCAGCAGCCCCGACAGGACCGGAGCCTACGAGCAGTACTTC
TRBJ1-6,TRBV20-1,.,few,CSAEDLYNSPLHF,TGCAGTGCTGAGGACCTTTATAATTCACCCCTCCACTTT
TRBJ2-7,TRBV19,.,many,CASSAGAWNEQYF,TGTGCCAGTAGTGCAGGGGCATGGAACGAGCAGTACTTC
TRBJ1-5,TRBV6-5,.,many,CASSWYGENQPQHF,TGTGCCAGCAGTTGGTACGGAGAAAATCAGCCCCAGCATTTT
TRBJ2-7,TRBV28,.,.,CASSLFATGQSYEQYF,TGTGCCAGCAGTTTATTCGCTACAGGGCAATCCTACGAGCAGTACTTC
TRBJ2-4,TRBV28,.,many,CASSLFTLGTSKNIQYF,TGTGCCAGCAGTTTATTCACCTTGGGGACATCCAAAAACATTCAGTACTTC
TRBJ1-1,TRBV28,.,few,CASSLREGNTEAFF,TGTGCCAGCAGTTTGAGGGAGGGGAACACTGAAGCTTTCTTT
TRBJ1-5,TRBV28,.,many,CASSFLEPQHF,TGTGCCAGCAGTTTCCTGGAGCCCCAGCATTTT
TRBJ2-5,TRBV28,.,many,CASSPQGSGETQYF,TGTGCCAGCAGCCCCCAGGGGAGTGGAGAGACCCAGTACTTC
TRBJ2-5,TRBV6-2/TRBV6-3,.,.,CASSSAIRVPPETQYF,TGCGCCAGCAGTTCAGCAATACGAGTTCCACCAGAGACCCAGTACTTC
TRBJ2-7,TRBV12-3/TRBV12-4,.,once,CASSGGYPAYEQYF,TGTGCCAGCAGCGGTGGATACCCAGCCTACGAGCAGTACTTC
TRBJ2-7,TRBV7-8,TRBD2,.,CASSQPPSGTRDEQYF,TGTGCCAGCAGCCAGCCCCCAAGCGGGACCCGAGACGAGCAGTACTTC